This T cell receptor (beta chain) appears in the sequencing data of a study of T cells in Graves' hyperthyroidism and ophthalmopathy. About the study: Blood was drawn when the patient was first diagnosed and still untreated. Study-wide results and caveats: Most expanded thyroid clonotypes above 0.001 recurred in blood.

Researchers took RNA transcripts and amplified the TCR beta CDR3 regions from them. First-round RT-PCR of the TCR CDR3 relied on the HTBI primer set. TCRdb ran MiXCR on the multiplex PCR reads and lists one entry per CDR3 protein. The sample consists of 350,000 to 400,000 distinct CDR3 sequences, under 20% of them appearing once. This clonotype was counted between two and nine times. Its antigen is not known. This CDR3 is built from 16 residues. The trim removed 1 base at V and 9 bases at J, leaving 11 bases unmatched. Recently diagnosed hyperthyroidism of less than 2 months' duration affected patients aged 18 to 65. Patients were excluded because of uncontrolled infection, other autoimmune disease, pregnancy or lactation.

V gene TRBV12-3 or TRBV12-4 combines with J gene TRBJ2-3; 9 positions match TRBD2. This receptor was taken from a woman in her late teens or twenties with Graves' hyperthyroidism. The material sequenced was blood. The CDR3 reads CASSLGRGGLGDTQYF. Written as DNA, the CDR3 is TGTGCCAGCAGTTTAGGGCGGGGGGGCCTAGGTGACACGCAGTATTTT.